These 19 T cell receptor beta chains were all obtained from the same sample, sequenced in a study of OX40 agonist ivuxolimab in advanced cancers. Produced via immunoSEQ multiplex PCR; TCRdb's table is partial and in-frame only. The sample holds roughly 50,000 clones, 85% to 95% seen once. This sample comprised CD4+ or CD8+ T cells sorted from blood, obtained in a trial of the OX40 agonist ivuxolimab. These TCRs come from an adult with an advanced solid tumor such as melanoma, head and neck, liver or kidney cancer.

The genes are TRBV9 and TRBJ2-3; TRBD2 matches 13 bases. V was pared by 0 bases and J by 6 bases, with 7 bases of the junction left unmatched. Germline lookup yields CDR1 SGDLS and CDR2 YYNGEE. This CDR3 is built from 17 residues. CDR3 DNA sequence: TGTGCCAGCAGCGTAGAGGCCGGGACTAGCGGGGTCGATACGCAGTATTTT. Residues: CASSVEAGTSGVDTQYF.

This chain connects TRBV4-1 to TRBJ2-3, with D perhaps matching TRBD2 (6 bases). Germline CDR1 reads MGHRA; CDR2 reads YSYEKL. The CDR3 extends over 17 amino acids. V lost 1 base and J lost 0, with 14 bases in between. DNA for the CDR3: TGCGCCAGCAGCCAAGGATCTCGAGCGGGTAGCACAGATACGCAGTATTTT. Translation: CASSQGSRAGSTDTQYF.

The chain has TRBV13 and TRBJ1-2, with a tentative D call TRBD1 (5 bases). Trimming removed 0 bases from V and 4 bases from J, with 9 bases in between. The germline CDR1 and CDR2 sequences are PRHDT and FYEKMQ (reference sequence). The CDR3 has 14 residues. CDR3 region: CASSLGDNFYGYTF. The CDR3 DNA is TGTGCCAGCAGCTTAGGGGACAACTTCTATGGCTACACCTTC.

The genes are TRBV27 and TRBJ2-7, with unresolved D. In germline, CDR1 is MNHEY, CDR2 SMNVEV (reference sequence). Between the trimmed V and J ends, which lost 0 bases and 0 bases, there was a span of 9 bases. The CDR3 has 15 amino acids. The DNA for the CDR3 is TGTGCCAGCAGTTTATCGTCTGCAAGCTCCTACGAGCAGTACTTC. This translates into CASSLSSASSYEQYF.

DNA for the CDR3: TGCGCCAGCAGCTTGGAGGATACGGATGGCTACACCTTC. Protein sequence: CASSLEDTDGYTF. This chain uses TRBV5-1 with TRBJ1-2; D ambiguous. CDR1 and CDR2 from the germline V gene are SGHRS and YFSETQ. The CDR3 sequence is 13 residues long. V shed 0 bases and J shed 6 bases, with 9 bases lying between them.

This clone was seen more than once but under ten times. V is TRBV6-1 and J is TRBJ2-3; 7 nucleotides line up with TRBD1. J gave up 6 bases and V 8 bases, and 8 bases lay outside the gene matches. From germline, CDR1 is MNHNS and CDR2 SASEGT. This CDR3 region has 13 residues. This CDR3 is CASQTGTPDTQYF. CDR3 sequence (DNA): TGTGCCAGCCAGACAGGGACCCCGGATACGCAGTATTTT.

In this sample, this clone turned up a few times. The CDR3 DNA follows: TGTGCCAGCAGCCCTGAACAGGGGGGGACTAACTATGGCTACACCTTC. Translation gives CASSPEQGGTNYGYTF. The rearrangement links TRBV4-2 to TRBJ1-2, with 8 bases lining up with TRBD1. This CDR3 is 16 amino acids long. CDR1 and CDR2 (germline): LGHNA, YNFKEQ. The V gene end was trimmed by 4 bases and the J gene end by 0 bases; junction bases not matched to a gene: 7.

CDR3 sequence reads: CASTGEGTTYNEQFF. CDR3 in DNA: TGTGCCAGCACCGGGGAAGGGACTACCTACAATGAGCAGTTCTTC. The chain combines TRBV2 with TRBJ2-1, with 7 bases matching TRBD2. V shed 7 bases and J 2 bases; nucleotides not matched to a gene: 8. The V gene's germline CDR1 is SNHLY and CDR2 FYNNEI. The CDR3 consists of 15 residues.

This chain links TRBV5-6 with TRBJ1-2; D unresolved. The CDR3 is made up of 12 amino acids. Looked up from germline, CDR1 is SGHDT and CDR2 is YYEEEE. Deletions cut 0 bases from V and 7 bases from J, with 7 bases between. DNA for the CDR3: TGTGCCAGCAGCTTGGCGGGGATTGGCTACACCTTC. It yields the protein CASSLAGIGYTF.

The chain carries TRBV7-9 and TRBJ2-2; D is unclear. Trimming took 0 bases from V and 9 from J, leaving 8 bases between them. The CDR3 covers 13 residues. CDR1 and CDR2 (germline): SEHNR, FQNEAQ (reference sequence). CDR3 DNA sequence: TGTGCCAGCAGCTTAGCTGTAGGCAGGGAGCTGTTTTTT. Residues: CASSLAVGRELFF.

The chain recombines TRBV29-1 with TRBJ2-5, with D uncertain. Trimming shortened V by 6 bases and J by 4 bases, and 15 bases separated the two germline ends. The CDR3 contains 13 residues. Germline CDR1 SQVTM, CDR2 ANQGSEA. CDR3 nucleotide sequence: TGCAGCGTAGAACCAGTTCTCGGAGAGACCCAGTACTTC. The encoded protein is CSVEPVLGETQYF.

This chain connects TRBV27 to TRBJ2-7; 8 bases are shared with TRBD2. The CDR3 is made up of 17 amino acids. Germline V CDR1 and CDR2: MNHEY, SMNVEV (reference sequence). The trim removed 8 bases at V and 9 bases at J, leaving 24 bases unmatched. CDR3 sequence reads: CASSPTWAGGYSLVQYF. DNA of the CDR3: TGTGCCAGCTCCCCTACCTGGGCGGGGGGCTATAGTTTAGTGCAGTACTTC.

The chain recombines TRBV5-4 with TRBJ1-1; no clear D gene. The CDR3 runs 14 residues. Trimming removed 4 bases at V and 4 bases at J, with 14 bases between. Germline V gene lookup returns CDR1 SGHNT and CDR2 YYREEE (reference sequence). The CDR3 DNA reads TGTGCCAGCAGCCTGCGGAGTGGCGCCACTGAAGCTTTCTTT. It specifies CASSLRSGATEAFF. Complete variable domain (other parts from reference TRBV5-4 and TRBJ1-1): ETGVTQSPTHLIKTRGQQVTLRCSSQSGHNTVSWYQQALGQGPQFIFQYYREEENGRGNFPPRFSGLQFPNYSSELNVNALELDDSALYLCASSLRSGATEAFFGQGTRLTVV.

The chain has TRBV7-3 and TRBJ2-6; 9 bases fit TRBD1. V was pared by 5 bases and J by 0 bases, with 8 bases of the junction left unmatched. Per the germline V gene, CDR1 is SGHTA and CDR2 is FQGTGA. The CDR3 length is 18 residues. The CDR3 spells CASSPSGQGSSGANVLTF. The CDR3 DNA follows: TGTGCCAGCAGCCCCTCCGGACAGGGGAGCTCTGGGGCCAACGTCCTGACTTTC.

The chain carries TRBV7-9 and TRBJ2-7; D gene uncertain. Trimming stripped 1 base from V and 0 bases from J, with 4 bases between. The CDR3 contains 13 residues. Germline V gene data show CDR1 as SEHNR and CDR2 as FQNEAQ (reference sequence). The CDR3 reads CASSLDPSYEQYV. The CDR3 nucleotides read TGTGCCAGCAGCTTAGATCCCTCCTACGAGCAGTACGTC.

The V and J genes are TRBV7-8 and TRBJ1-2; D ambiguous. Germline values: CDR1 SGHVS, CDR2 FQNEAQ. This CDR3 spans 14 amino acids. Trimming removed 2 bases from V and 4 bases from J, with 11 bases in between. DNA of the CDR3: TGTGCCAGCAGCTTACTGGGCGGATTCTATGGCTACACCTTC. Protein sequence: CASSLLGGFYGYTF.

This clone was found once. CDR3 sequence (DNA): TGCGCCAGCAGTGAGGGGACCCGGGACAGGGGGGCTTTCTTT. As protein: CASSEGTRDRGAFF. The rearrangement joins TRBV10-2 to TRBJ1-1; 11 bases map to TRBD1. Germline V gene data show CDR1 as WSHSY and CDR2 as SAAADI. Trimming removed 2 bases from V and 11 bases from J; junction bases left unmatched: 7. This CDR3 region has 14 residues.

V is TRBV5-1 and J is TRBJ1-1; no clear D gene. Per germline, CDR1 SGHRS and CDR2 YFSETQ. Trimming removed 4 bases at V and 4 bases at J, with 14 bases between. The CDR3 extends over 14 amino acids. CDR3 bases: TGCGCCAGCAGCGGGTCCCTGGGATCCACTGAAGCTTTCTTT. Amino acids: CASSGSLGSTEAFF.

The V gene is TRBV14, the J gene TRBJ2-1; 8 positions agree with TRBD2. Germline loops: CDR1 SGHDN, CDR2 FVKESK. V was pared by 3 bases and J by 9 bases, with 4 bases of the junction left unmatched. The CDR3 is 13 amino acids. The CDR3 loop reads CASSQGGGPEQFF. The DNA of the CDR3 is TGTGCCAGCAGCCAGGGCGGGGGGCCTGAGCAGTTCTTC.